This TCR beta chain was found in a study of early T cells in non-severe SARS-CoV-2 infection (dated by TCRdb to about 2021). With regard to the full study: Because TCR sequencing was done on bulk RNA from unsorted whole blood, the alpha and beta chains could not be paired.

The study was a case-control design nested within a healthcare worker cohort in London, UK, with weekly nasopharyngeal swab PCR tests and blood sampling. Healthcare workers were recruited between 23 and 31 March 2020, during the week of the UK lockdown, and were followed weekly for up to roughly 16 weeks. This clonotype has only a few counts. The antigen it recognizes is unknown. No per-base quality is available; no much larger clone lies one base away. Library prep was done by 5' RACE. Sequencing was carried out with a NextSeq 500. Unique molecular identifiers were attached to individual cDNA molecules in the TCR library protocol so that sequencing error and PCR bias could be corrected. TCR alpha and beta chains were both sequenced, and the abundances of alpha and beta sequences in each sample were closely correlated with each other. Turning to the authors' computational methods: Decombinator V4 was used to perform V gene, J gene and CDR3 annotation of TCR sequences. TCRs were defined as expanded if a significant change between any two time points was detected under a Poisson model with p below 0.0001. TCR abundances were normalised to the total number of TCRs sequenced per sample and were expressed as counts per million. TRAV1-2 paired with TRAJ12, TRAJ20 or TRAJ33 defined MAIT TCRs, while TRAV10 paired with TRAJ18 defined iNKT TCRs. A search of VDJdb, accessed on 1 November 2021, was run for TCRs annotated to CMV, EBV and SARS-CoV-2, with TCRs annotated for multiple antigens excluded. TCRdb reprocessing: public reads trimmed at Q25 with fastp, clones called with MiXCR, in-frame beta chains kept. Rows with a matching CDR3 protein are joined into one entry that keeps the most common DNA and genes. In this record, the V and J calls reflect TCRdb's handling and not the investigators' own analysis. The sample table shows around 70,000 distinct CDR3 sequences, and roughly 9.1% are seen once. The ten largest clonotypes hold roughly 3% of the sample.

Here is what the overall study found, with its caveats: VDJdb matching was skewed toward anti-spike CD8 responses and likely underestimated virus-specific expansions by missing private and CD4 specificities.

The CDR3 starts with the cysteine, ends with the phenylalanine, and has 17 residues. Only the CDR3 part of the read is kept: 51 bases, read in frame from the first base. Sequences SNHLY (CDR1) and FYNNEI (CDR2) are obtained from the germline V gene. The junction shows trimming of 9 bases on V and 2 bases on J, and the gene matches do not reach 12 bases of it. This receptor was taken from an adult who was a healthcare worker with PCR-confirmed SARS-CoV-2 infection or an uninfected control (not recorded which). Sequencing was done on a sample of whole blood. The chain was built from TRBV2 and TRBJ2-3; TRBD2 aligns with 12 central bases. The DNA is TGTGCCAGAAGAACTAGCGGGAGGAACCAGTACACAGATACGCAGTATTTT. It translates to CARRTSGRNQYTDTQYF.